This is a list of T cell receptor beta chains from one sample in a study of shared clonotypes between healthy human individuals. Produced via immunoSEQ multiplex PCR; TCRdb's table is partial and in-frame only. The repertoire holds around 560,000 clones, approximately 95% seen once, with 0.11% in the top ten. The sequencing sample was made of naive CD8+ T cells sorted from blood. All receptors come from a woman under 40 in good health. CDR3s include the opening cysteine and the closing phenylalanine or tryptophan. The D gene is left open where the match is weak. Some rows have no size entry. The others give once, few or many, or a class for an expanded clone.

clone size: once; D gene: NA; J gene: TRBJ2-5; V gene: TRBV27; CDR3 DNA: TGTGCCAGCAGTTTATCGTTTCTAGCGCCCCAAGAGACCCAGTACTTC; CDR3 protein: CASSLSFLAPQETQYF
clone size: NA; D gene: NA; J gene: TRBJ1-2; V gene: TRBV28; CDR3 DNA: TGTGCCAGCAGTCGGGGGGCATCTAACTATGGCTACACCTTC; CDR3 protein: CASSRGASNYGYTF
clone size: NA; D gene: TRBD1; J gene: TRBJ2-7; V gene: TRBV5-1; CDR3 DNA: TGCGCCAGCCAATTACAGGGGTCCAACTACGAGCAGTACTTC; CDR3 protein: CASQLQGSNYEQYF
clone size: few; D gene: NA; J gene: TRBJ1-5; V gene: TRBV10-2; CDR3 DNA: TGCGCCAGCAGTGATGGGGTATACCAGCCCCAGCATTTT; CDR3 protein: CASSDGVYQPQHF
clone size: NA; D gene: TRBD1; J gene: TRBJ2-7; V gene: TRBV27; CDR3 DNA: TGTGCCAGCACCCTGACAGGGGGCTTCCACGAGCAGTACTTC; CDR3 protein: CASTLTGGFHEQYF
clone size: NA; D gene: TRBD2; J gene: TRBJ2-1; V gene: TRBV19; CDR3 DNA: TGTGCCAGTAGTCTCCGACTAGCGGGAGGGTACAATGAGCAGTTCTTC; CDR3 protein: CASSLRLAGGYNEQFF
clone size: NA; D gene: TRBD2; J gene: TRBJ2-3; V gene: TRBV15; CDR3 DNA: TGTGCCACCAGCAGAGATTCCCCGACTAGCGGGAGCCCAGATACGCAGTATTTT; CDR3 protein: CATSRDSPTSGSPDTQYF
clone size: NA; D gene: TRBD1; J gene: TRBJ2-7; V gene: TRBV4-1; CDR3 DNA: TGCGCCAGCAGCCAAGACCGGGACAGGTTCGACGAGCAGTACTTC; CDR3 protein: CASSQDRDRFDEQYF
clone size: NA; D gene: NA; J gene: TRBJ2-3; V gene: TRBV13; CDR3 DNA: TGTGCCAGCAGCTTAAGACTGCACACAGATACGCAGTATTTT; CDR3 protein: CASSLRLHTDTQYF
clone size: NA; D gene: NA; J gene: TRBJ1-2; V gene: TRBV7-2; CDR3 DNA: TGTGCCAGCAGCGATGGGTGGCAGCCTTATGGCTACACCTTC; CDR3 protein: CASSDGWQPYGYTF
clone size: NA; D gene: TRBD2; J gene: TRBJ2-7; V gene: TRBV11-1; CDR3 DNA: TGTGCCAGCAGCTTTGGCAGCGGGGCCACCTACGAGCAGTACTTC; CDR3 protein: CASSFGSGATYEQYF
clone size: NA; D gene: TRBD2; J gene: TRBJ2-1; V gene: TRBV19; CDR3 DNA: TGTGCCAGTAGGCCTAGCGGGAGTGGGAATGAGCAGTTCTTC; CDR3 protein: CASRPSGSGNEQFF
clone size: NA; D gene: NA; J gene: TRBJ2-3; V gene: TRBV2; CDR3 DNA: TGTGCCAGCAGTGAAGAAATATATACAGGTCTGGGTCTCACAGATACGCAGTATTTT; CDR3 protein: CASSEEIYTGLGLTDTQYF
clone size: once; D gene: NA; J gene: TRBJ2-7; V gene: TRBV6-5; CDR3 DNA: TGTGCCAGCAGCCCTAGTGGCGGGGTGGGGGAGCAGTACTTC; CDR3 protein: CASSPSGGVGEQYF
clone size: NA; D gene: NA; J gene: TRBJ2-1; V gene: TRBV29-1; CDR3 DNA: TGCAGCGTTGAATTGGACCTAGGGTTGTTCTTC; CDR3 protein: CSVELDLGLFF
clone size: NA; D gene: TRBD2; J gene: TRBJ2-1; V gene: TRBV11-3; CDR3 DNA: TGTGCCAGCAGCTTAGTCCCCGTCCTAGCGGAAGAATACAATGAGCAGTTCTTC; CDR3 protein: CASSLVPVLAEEYNEQFF
clone size: NA; D gene: NA; J gene: TRBJ2-1; V gene: TRBV6-5; CDR3 DNA: TGTGCCAGCAGGCCGGGACTGGCGGGTGAGCAGTTCTTC; CDR3 protein: CASRPGLAGEQFF
clone size: NA; D gene: NA; J gene: TRBJ2-7; V gene: TRBV5-4; CDR3 DNA: TGTGCCAGCAGCTTGGTTACAGGTCCTGGCTACGAGCAGTACTTC; CDR3 protein: CASSLVTGPGYEQYF
clone size: NA; D gene: NA; J gene: TRBJ2-2; V gene: TRBV6-1; CDR3 DNA: TGTGCCAGCAGTGAATGGCTAGCGACCACCGGGGAGCTGTTTTTT; CDR3 protein: CASSEWLATTGELFF
clone size: NA; D gene: TRBD1; J gene: TRBJ2-7; V gene: TRBV28; CDR3 DNA: TGTGCCAGCAGTTGGACAGGGGGAAGCTACGAGCAGTACTTC; CDR3 protein: CASSWTGGSYEQYF
clone size: NA; D gene: NA; J gene: TRBJ2-2; V gene: TRBV7-8; CDR3 DNA: TGTGCCAGCAGCTTAGTTGGGGAGCGCGACGGGGAGCTGTTTTTT; CDR3 protein: CASSLVGERDGELFF
clone size: NA; D gene: TRBD2; J gene: TRBJ2-5; V gene: TRBV27; CDR3 DNA: TGTGCCAGCAGTGCTAGCGGGAGGGCCGGGGAGCAGTACTTC; CDR3 protein: CASSASGRAGEQYF
clone size: NA; D gene: TRBD1; J gene: TRBJ1-1; V gene: TRBV27; CDR3 DNA: TGTGCCAGCAGGCCGGGACAGAAAGTATCCTGGACTGAAGCTTTCTTT; CDR3 protein: CASRPGQKVSWTEAFF
clone size: NA; D gene: NA; J gene: TRBJ2-1; V gene: TRBV5-6; CDR3 DNA: TGTGCCAGCAGCTGGGGACAGACTAGCTCCTACAATGAGCAGTTCTTC; CDR3 protein: CASSWGQTSSYNEQFF
clone size: NA; D gene: TRBD1; J gene: TRBJ1-5; V gene: TRBV5-6; CDR3 DNA: TGTGCCAGCAGCTTGGCCGGGACAGATAATCAGCCCCAGCATTTT; CDR3 protein: CASSLAGTDNQPQHF
clone size: NA; D gene: NA; J gene: TRBJ2-3; V gene: TRBV13; CDR3 DNA: TGTGCCAGCAGCTTCATACAGAACCAAGATACGCAGTATTTT; CDR3 protein: CASSFIQNQDTQYF
clone size: NA; D gene: TRBD2; J gene: TRBJ2-1; V gene: TRBV2; CDR3 DNA: TGTGCCAGCAGGGCGGGAGGCTACAATGAGCAGTTCTTC; CDR3 protein: CASRAGGYNEQFF
clone size: NA; D gene: NA; J gene: TRBJ2-2; V gene: TRBV2; CDR3 DNA: TGTGCCAGCAGTGAAGGGGTACCAGTGAACACCGGGGAGCTGTTTTTT; CDR3 protein: CASSEGVPVNTGELFF
clone size: NA; D gene: TRBD1; J gene: TRBJ1-1; V gene: TRBV19; CDR3 DNA: TGTGCCAGTAGTGCCCCTCGACAGGGAGGCACTGAAGCTTTCTTT; CDR3 protein: CASSAPRQGGTEAFF
clone size: NA; D gene: NA; J gene: TRBJ1-2; V gene: TRBV5-4; CDR3 DNA: TGTGCCAGCAGCTCAGCGGGAAAGTATGGCTACACCTTC; CDR3 protein: CASSSAGKYGYTF
clone size: NA; D gene: NA; J gene: TRBJ2-2; V gene: TRBV9; CDR3 DNA: TGTGCCAGCAGCGTAGAAGGGGCGCTCACCGGGGAGCTGTTTTTT; CDR3 protein: CASSVEGALTGELFF
clone size: NA; D gene: NA; J gene: TRBJ2-3; V gene: TRBV4-1; CDR3 DNA: TGCGCCAGCAGCCAATTTGCAGATACGCAGTATTTT; CDR3 protein: CASSQFADTQYF
clone size: once; D gene: NA; J gene: TRBJ2-1; V gene: TRBV29-1; CDR3 DNA: TGCAGCGTTGATACGGGACCTAGCAGGAGTGAGCAGTTCTTC; CDR3 protein: CSVDTGPSRSEQFF
clone size: NA; D gene: NA; J gene: TRBJ1-1; V gene: TRBV5-4; CDR3 DNA: TGTGCCAGCAGCTTGGCCAGGGAAGCTGAAGCTTTCTTT; CDR3 protein: CASSLAREAEAFF
clone size: NA; D gene: NA; J gene: TRBJ1-4; V gene: TRBV18; CDR3 DNA: TGTGCCAGCTCGCTCGCAGGGGAAAATGAAAAACTGTTTTTT; CDR3 protein: CASSLAGENEKLFF
clone size: NA; D gene: NA; J gene: TRBJ2-3; V gene: TRBV9; CDR3 DNA: TGTGCCAGCAGCGGACGCAGGGTGGACACAGATACGCAGTATTTT; CDR3 protein: CASSGRRVDTDTQYF
clone size: NA; D gene: NA; J gene: TRBJ2-7; V gene: TRBV7-9; CDR3 DNA: TGTGCCAGCAGCCAAGCCCGGGGCCGGAACTACGAGCAGTACTTC; CDR3 protein: CASSQARGRNYEQYF
clone size: NA; D gene: TRBD2; J gene: TRBJ2-7; V gene: TRBV7-2; CDR3 DNA: TGTGCCAGCAGCCCCGGGACTAGCGGACCCTACGAGCAGTACTTC; CDR3 protein: CASSPGTSGPYEQYF
clone size: NA; D gene: NA; J gene: TRBJ1-5; V gene: TRBV13; CDR3 DNA: TGTGCCAGCAGCTTTTCTCCGGCACAGCCCCAGCATTTT; CDR3 protein: CASSFSPAQPQHF
clone size: once; D gene: TRBD2; J gene: TRBJ2-1; V gene: TRBV5-1; CDR3 DNA: TGCGCCAGCAGCTTGGCAGGACTAGACTCCTACAATGAGCAGTTCTTC; CDR3 protein: CASSLAGLDSYNEQFF
clone size: NA; D gene: NA; J gene: TRBJ2-7; V gene: TRBV28; CDR3 DNA: TGTGCCAGCTCACACGGCTGGGGAGTAAACTCCTACGAGCAGTACTTC; CDR3 protein: CASSHGWGVNSYEQYF
clone size: NA; D gene: NA; J gene: TRBJ2-7; V gene: TRBV5-8; CDR3 DNA: TGTGCCAGCAGTTTCAACACCGACTCCTACGAGCAGTACTTC; CDR3 protein: CASSFNTDSYEQYF
clone size: NA; D gene: NA; J gene: TRBJ2-4; V gene: TRBV15; CDR3 DNA: TGTGCCACCAGCAGTAGCAGGTCGGACATTCAGTACTTC; CDR3 protein: CATSSSRSDIQYF
clone size: NA; D gene: TRBD2; J gene: TRBJ2-7; V gene: TRBV28; CDR3 DNA: TGTGCCAGCAACGGTTTGGCGGGAGGGCCGGACGAGCAGTACTTC; CDR3 protein: CASNGLAGGPDEQYF
clone size: once; D gene: TRBD1; J gene: TRBJ1-1; V gene: TRBV19; CDR3 DNA: TGTGCCAGTAGTGTCACAGGGGCCACGTCTGAAGCTTTCTTT; CDR3 protein: CASSVTGATSEAFF
clone size: NA; D gene: TRBD2; J gene: TRBJ2-7; V gene: TRBV19; CDR3 DNA: TGTGCCAGTAATAAAGCGGGAGGGACCTACGAGCAGTACTTC; CDR3 protein: CASNKAGGTYEQYF
clone size: NA; D gene: TRBD1; J gene: TRBJ1-2; V gene: TRBV6-6; CDR3 DNA: TGTGCCAGCAGTAGCCGGGACAGGGTTAGAAGTGGCTACACCTTC; CDR3 protein: CASSSRDRVRSGYTF
clone size: NA; D gene: NA; J gene: TRBJ2-1; V gene: TRBV28; CDR3 DNA: TGTGCCAGCAGCGAAATATGGGGCAGTCAATCCTACAATGAGCAGTTCTTC; CDR3 protein: CASSEIWGSQSYNEQFF
clone size: few; D gene: NA; J gene: TRBJ2-7; V gene: TRBV29-1; CDR3 DNA: TGCAGCGTTGAAGAGGGATACGAGCAGTACTTC; CDR3 protein: CSVEEGYEQYF